These T cell receptor beta chains were read from a single sample in a study of shared clonotypes between healthy human individuals. Here immunoSEQ multiplex PCR was the method, and the copy in TCRdb shows in-frame clones only, minus some. The repertoire holds roughly 380,000 clones, with about 97% as singletons. The sequenced sample was memory CD8+ T cells sorted from blood. The source of these receptors is a man aged 25 to 40 in good health. Both conserved end residues are trimmed from each CDR3. The D gene is left open where the match is weak.

j_gene,len,d_gene,v_gene,CDR3aa
TRBJ1-2,12,TRBD1,TRBV9,ASSVEGARYGYT
TRBJ2-6,14,TRBD1,TRBV5-1,ASSKQGASGANVLT
TRBJ2-7,11,-,TRBV11-2,ASSLIPYYEQY
TRBJ2-3,13,-,TRBV27,ASSLTPDSTDTQY
TRBJ2-5,16,TRBD2,TRBV18,ASSILAGLGFAQETQY
TRBJ2-1,13,TRBD2,TRBV9,ASSVAGGPYNEQF
TRBJ1-2,15,-,TRBV4-2,ASSDPGTFDSTYGYT
TRBJ2-7,11,-,TRBV6-1,ASSEQGNYEQY
TRBJ1-1,14,-,TRBV30,AWRRGGGPMNTEAF
TRBJ2-2,10,-,TRBV10-1,ASTGIWRGAV
TRBJ1-1,12,-,TRBV29-1,SASVADRGGEAF
TRBJ2-1,12,TRBD2,TRBV6-1,ASARTSGRHEQF
TRBJ2-7,15,TRBD1,TRBV5-1,ASSLARSGTGVKEQY
TRBJ2-1,12,TRBD2,TRBV5-1,ASSRGRASGEQF
TRBJ2-5,11,-,TRBV9,ASSVSLRETQY
TRBJ2-4,14,-,TRBV9,ASSVELAGAKNIQY
TRBJ2-1,16,TRBD1,TRBV19,ASSTPGRTGVRNNEQF
TRBJ2-7,13,TRBD1,TRBV18,ASSRGNRGHYEQY
TRBJ2-5,12,TRBD1,TRBV7-8,ASSSGQGARTQY
TRBJ2-1,14,TRBD2,TRBV19,ASSSPSGSGHNEQF
TRBJ2-7,11,-,TRBV5-1,ASSLELAYEQY
TRBJ2-7,13,-,TRBV5-1,ASSSHRGPGDEQY